What follows are 5 T cell receptor beta chains derived from one specimen sequenced in a study of T cell changes during pregnancy in multiple sclerosis. The assay was immunoSEQ multiplex PCR, and TCRdb's table has in-frame clones only and misses some. The repertoire has over 30,000 clones, just over 90% of them found once; the top ten carry roughly 0.72%. This material consisted of CD4+ T cells from peripheral blood mononuclear cells, taken in the third trimester of pregnancy. These receptors were obtained from a female donor with multiple sclerosis, enrolled in a pregnancy study.

This clone appeared a single time. The rearrangement joins TRBV4-1 to TRBJ1-4, with TRBD1 as a possible D gene (5 bases). Germline CDR1 reads MGHRA; CDR2 reads YSYEKL. Trimming shortened V by 0 bases and J by 6 bases, and 17 bases separated the two germline ends. The CDR3 is 17 residues long. The CDR3 here is CASSQDVQGAYDEKLFF. CDR3 in DNA: TGCGCCAGCAGCCAAGACGTTCAAGGGGCTTACGATGAAAAACTGTTTTTT.

CDR3 coding DNA: TGTGCCAGCAGCCCCGCCCGGCGGGAGGGCTCCTACGAGCAGTACTTC. Translated, it gives CASSPARREGSYEQYF. The V gene is TRBV7-2, the J gene TRBJ2-7; 9 bases fit TRBD2. This CDR3 spans 16 amino acids. CDR1 and CDR2 from the germline V gene are SGHTA and FQGNSA. V lost 5 bases and J lost 0; bases outside the gene matches: 8.

The chain joins TRBV7-2 to TRBJ1-5, with D possibly matching TRBD1 (5 bases). Trimming took off 1 base at V and 7 bases at J, with 14 bases between the two ends. Looked up from germline, CDR1 is SGHTA and CDR2 is FQGNSA. The CDR3 has 15 residues. The chain's CDR3 is CASSLEPGARQPQHF. The CDR3 bases are TGTGCCAGCAGCTTAGAACCTGGGGCACGGCAGCCCCAGCATTTT.

The chain carries TRBV7-9 and TRBJ1-3; D gene uncertain. Germline V gene sequence: CDR1 SEHNR, CDR2 FQNEAQ (reference sequence). This CDR3 spans 16 amino acids. V lost 5 bases and J 3 bases, leaving 17 bases between the germline ends. CDR3 nucleotide sequence: TGTGCCAGCAGCCCCCGGACGGGAATTCGTGGAAACACCATATATTTT. Its translation: CASSPRTGIRGNTIYF.

This clone was seen once. The J gene is TRBJ2-7, the V gene TRBV14, with D uncertain. V was cut by 4 bases and J by 7 bases, with 20 bases left in between. CDR3 length equals 15 residues. Looked up from germline, CDR1 is SGHDN and CDR2 is FVKESK. The CDR3, as DNA: TGTGCCAGCAGCCCGAGACTTCACGGAGTCGGTGAGCAGTACTTC. Translation: CASSPRLHGVGEQYF.